This TCR beta chain emerged from a study of technical replicates of blood from a handful of donors. Sequenced by immunoSEQ multiplex PCR; TCRdb stores in-frame clones only, minus some. This sample has 80,000 to 85,000 clones, with around 91% found just once. V was shortened by 1 base and J by 4 bases, with 9 bases between the two germline ends. This CDR3 is 14 amino acids long. CDR1 is MNHNS, CDR2 SASEGT, per germline. This TCR came from a human donor in good health. Input material: T cells isolated from PBMCs. The chain carries TRBV6-1 and TRBJ2-3; D is uncertain. The chain's CDR3 is CASSEVWAADTQYF. In DNA form, the CDR3 reads TGTGCCAGCAGTGAAGTCTGGGCCGCAGATACGCAGTATTTT.